This T cell receptor (beta chain) originates from a study of blood T cell repertoires in COVID-19. In the study overall: Samples came from the United States, Italy and Spain, spanning acute and convalescent COVID-19. T cells, B-cell-depleted T cells, or PBMCs supplied cDNA or gDNA.

In germline, CDR1 is SGHNT, CDR2 YENEEA. The CDR3 has 14 residues. V dropped 4 bases and J dropped 7; count of bases not matched to a gene: 8. In the study's own analysis: Researchers report that nucleated cell counts were estimated from reference gene primer amplification. Sequencing was performed with immunoSEQ multiplex PCR; in TCRdb, only in-frame clones are kept and a portion is missing. D and trimming come from the DNA, and the V and J calls and clone size come from that table. The sample lists around 99,000 clones; about nine tenths were seen once. The sequencing input was peripheral blood. The source is a man aged 50 or older with acute or convalescent COVID-19. The chain carries TRBV11-3 and TRBJ1-2; 8 bases line up with TRBD1. The CDR3, as DNA: TGTGCCAGCAGCTCTACAGGGGGTGCGGTTGGCTACACCTTC. Amino acids: CASSSTGGAVGYTF.